These 18 T cell receptor beta chains originate from one sample sequenced in a study of T cells in localized non-small cell lung cancer. Sequencing was performed with immunoSEQ multiplex PCR; in TCRdb, only in-frame clones are kept and a portion is missing. The sample holds about 4,500 clones; about 31% are singletons and the top ten take just under 8.5%. Sequencing was performed on lung tumor tissue, taken before any cancer treatment. The receptors were gathered from a male donor aged 60 or older with stage I lung adenocarcinoma.

The rearrangement uses TRBV14 and TRBJ2-3; 11 bases fit TRBD2. This CDR3 is 16 amino acids long. Trimming took 1 base from V and 2 from J; bases not matched to a gene: 2. The germline CDR1 and CDR2 sequences are SGHDN and FVKESK. CDR3 nucleotides: TGTGCCAGCAGCCAAGCTAGCGGGGGGCTCACAGATACGCAGTATTTT. Translated, it gives CASSQASGGLTDTQYF.

Concerning this clone: The same CDR3 also results from other DNA sequences found in this sample. The genes are TRBV18 and TRBJ1-1; TRBD1 might be the D (5 bases). The CDR3 runs 13 residues. Germline lookup yields CDR1 KGHSH and CDR2 LQKENI. V gave up 6 bases and J gave up 1 base, with 9 bases separating them. The CDR3 loop reads CASSQGRNTEAFF. CDR3 nucleotides: TGTGCCAGCTCCCAGGGACGGAACACTGAAGCTTTCTTT.

The gene calls are TRBV6-8 and TRBJ1-6, with D maybe TRBD1 (6 bases). Germline lookup yields CDR1 MNHGY and CDR2 SAAAGT. This CDR3 has 14 residues. The V gene lost 6 bases and the J gene lost 10 bases, with 16 bases spanning the gap. CDR3 sequence: CASSQGPRESPLHF. CDR3 sequence (DNA): TGTGCCAGCAGCCAGGGGCCCAGGGAGTCACCCCTCCACTTT.

J is TRBJ2-3 and V is TRBV6-8, with D maybe TRBD2 (6 bases). Germline CDR1 MNHGY, CDR2 SAAAGT. The CDR3 runs to 16 residues. With 2 bases removed from V and 0 bases from J, the gap between germline ends came to 12 bases. CDR3 sequence reads: CASSYMGRLSTDTQYF. DNA for the CDR3: TGTGCCAGCAGTTACATGGGGAGGCTGAGCACAGATACGCAGTATTTT.

The chain recombines TRBV30 with TRBJ2-7; D not certain. The CDR3 has 12 amino acids. The V end lost 1 base, the J end lost 5 bases, and 9 bases lay between the germline ends. Germline CDR1 GTSNPN, CDR2 SVGIG (reference sequence). CDR3 amino acids: CAWSDGFHEQYF. For the CDR3, the DNA is TGTGCCTGGAGTGATGGTTTCCACGAGCAGTACTTC.

Concerning this clone itself: Other DNA sequences in this specimen translate into the identical CDR3. The chain carries TRBV11-3 and TRBJ2-2; 10 nucleotides align to TRBD1. With 2 bases clipped from V and 5 bases from J, the junction kept 2 bases outside the gene matches. The CDR3 has 15 amino acids. Germline V gene lookup returns CDR1 SGHNT and CDR2 YENEEA. The DNA for the CDR3 is TGTGCCAGCAGCTTAAGGGACAGGGGAACCGGGGAGCTGTTTTTT. It translates to CASSLRDRGTGELFF.

This clone appeared many times. The chain couples TRBV11-3 to TRBJ2-1, with TRBD2 matching over 7 bases. The CDR3 is 16 residues long. Germline CDR1 SGHNT, CDR2 YENEEA. The V gene end was trimmed by 5 bases and the J gene end by 5 bases; junction bases not matched to a gene: 12. As DNA, the CDR3 is TGTGCCAGCAGCCAAGGAGCTAGCGGCGGAAACAATGAGCAGTTCTTC. Protein: CASSQGASGGNNEQFF.

The table lists this clone with a few counts. The gene calls are TRBV9 and TRBJ1-5; D ambiguous. Per the germline V gene, CDR1 is SGDLS and CDR2 is YYNGEE. V gave up 5 bases and J gave up 7 bases, with 13 bases separating them. This CDR3 comprises 13 residues. CDR3 in amino acids: CASSPGVSQPQHF. In DNA form, the CDR3 reads TGTGCCAGCAGTCCCGGGGTTAGCCAGCCCCAGCATTTT.

The chain carries TRBV9 and TRBJ1-2; weak D call: TRBD1 (5 bases). The CDR3 is made up of 14 amino acids. The germline CDR1 and CDR2 sequences are SGDLS and YYNGEE. V was pared by 3 bases and J by 2 bases, with 11 bases between. The CDR3 region has the DNA TGTGCCAGCAGCGAGACAGAAATGAACTATGGCTACACCTTC. Residues: CASSETEMNYGYTF.

This chain links TRBV19 with TRBJ1-4; tentatively, D is TRBD1 (5 bases). Trimming took off 3 bases at V and 6 bases at J, with 11 bases between the two ends. The CDR3 extends over 14 amino acids. Per germline, CDR1 LNHDA and CDR2 SQIVND (reference sequence). CDR3 in DNA: TGTGCCAGTAGTATGGGGGAGAGCTATGAAAAACTGTTTTTT. The encoded protein is CASSMGESYEKLFF.

Many counts were recorded for this clone. This chain uses TRBV7-4 with TRBJ2-2; D is undetermined. The V gene lost 2 bases and the J gene lost 2 bases, with 6 bases spanning the gap. The length of the CDR3 is 14 residues. Germline CDR1 and CDR2: SGHVT and SQSDAQ. The CDR3 is CASSLNRNTGELFF. The CDR3 DNA reads TGTGCCAGCAGCTTAAATCGAAACACCGGGGAGCTGTTTTTT.

The chain combines TRBV5-1 with TRBJ1-1; 9 bases align to TRBD1. This CDR3 has 14 amino acids. CDR1 and CDR2 from the germline V gene are SGHRS and YFSETQ. J gave up 1 base and V 4 bases, and 2 bases lay outside the gene matches. The CDR3 sequence: CASSRGQGNTEAFF. The CDR3 bases are TGCGCCAGCAGCCGGGGACAGGGGAACACTGAAGCTTTCTTT.

The chain is built from TRBV28 and TRBJ2-7, with a possible D match to TRBD1 (6 bases). This CDR3 comprises 15 residues. Germline-derived CDR1 and CDR2 are MDHEN and SYDVKM. V was shortened by 8 bases and J by 3 bases, with 20 bases between the two germline ends. DNA for the CDR3: TGTGCCAGCTCTACCCCATCAGGGGCCGTCTACGAGCAGTACTTC. It translates to CASSTPSGAVYEQYF.

This clone appeared a few times. The chain combines TRBV18 with TRBJ1-6; 8 bases agree with TRBD1. Germline CDR1 is KGHSH and CDR2 is LQKENI. The ends lost 2 bases at V and 6 bases at J; junction bases unmatched: 3. CDR3 length: 15 amino acids. The CDR3 DNA reads as TGTGCCAGCTCACCATCAGGGGGCGGTAATTCACCCCTCCACTTT. Encoded protein: CASSPSGGGNSPLHF.

The V and J genes are TRBV12-5 and TRBJ2-7; TRBD1 aligns across 7 bases. V shed 1 base and J 2 bases; nucleotides not matched to a gene: 2. The CDR3 contains 14 residues. Germline CDR1 is LGHNT and CDR2 is FRNRAP. The CDR3 spells CASGLGQGTYEQYF. Written as DNA, the CDR3 is TGTGCTAGTGGTTTGGGACAGGGAACCTACGAGCAGTACTTC.

Within the sample, this clone is medium-sized. This chain connects TRBV6-8 to TRBJ1-2; D may be TRBD1 (6 bases). CDR1 and CDR2 from the germline V gene are MNHGY and SAAAGT. Trimming left V 8 bases short and J 10 bases short, with 23 bases between. There are 14 residues in the CDR3. CDR3 sequence reads: CASYARGGYRAYTF. CDR3 bases: TGTGCCAGCTACGCCAGGGGTGGATATCGCGCCTACACCTTC.

This clone turned up a few times. V and J are TRBV6-9 and TRBJ1-5; D remains ambiguous. There are 14 residues in the CDR3. CDR1 MNHGY and CDR2 SVAAGI come from the germline V gene. Trimming left V 6 bases short and J 3 bases short, with 12 bases between. CDR3 sequence: CASRDPLNNQPQHF. Written as DNA, the CDR3 is TGTGCCAGCAGGGACCCTCTTAACAATCAGCCCCAGCATTTT.

The rearrangement uses TRBV18 and TRBJ2-7, with TRBD1 matching 7 bases. V lost 3 bases to trimming and J lost 5 bases; unmatched junction nucleotides: 7. The length of the CDR3 is 14 residues. The germline CDR1 and CDR2 sequences are KGHSH and LQKENI. The CDR3 DNA reads TGTGCCAGCTCACCCTGGGACAGCGGCAACGAGCAGTACTTC. It yields the protein CASSPWDSGNEQYF.